This T cell receptor (beta chain) is from a study of blood T cell repertoires in COVID-19 (dated by TCRdb to 2018 to 2020). For the wider study: Samples covering the acute and convalescent phases of COVID-19 were provided by collaborators in the United States, Italy and Spain. The material from the prospective study consisted of cDNA or gDNA derived from T cells, B-cell-depleted T cells, or PBMCs. Subjects who had been exposed to COVID-19, were actively infected with it, or had recovered from it provided the deeply sampled blood TCRbeta repertoires that made up the dataset. A freely available public database, intended as a resource for researchers studying the immune response to SARS-CoV-2, is where the repertoires were released. Samples came from the ongoing ImmuneRACE study (first 160 participants) plus 1,254 subjects from 6 global collaborators. Nearly every sample came with metadata listing a de-identified subject ID, COVID-19 status, age in years and sex. Where available, HLA class I and class II types were taken from metadata supplied by the sample provider and were not determined by assay-based typing. Study-wide findings and limitations: Clinical and demographic metadata were provided uncurated, with the amount varying by source and participant.

V was cut back by 2 bases and J by 4 bases, leaving a gap of 9 bases between them. Inclusive of the bounding cysteine and phenylalanine, the CDR3 is 13 residues long. Of all the DNA, just the CDR3 is kept, 39 bases in frame from base 1. CDR1 and CDR2 were assigned from the germline V gene (reference sequence) as GTSNPN and SVGIG. The immunoSEQ Assay, a bias-controlled multiplex PCR, was used to amplify TCRbeta CDR3 regions from genomic DNA. As for how the authors treated the data: The number of nucleated cells in each sample was estimated by amplification of reference gene primers within the assay. To quantify the absolute abundance of each unique TCRbeta CDR3 rearrangement, sequence reads were collapsed and filtered. Productive Simpson clonality was computed per sample as the square root of Simpson's diversity index over productive rearrangements. TCRdb holds this immuneACCESS table with in-frame rearrangements only. Some clones are missing; in checked studies, unresolved V genes explain under half, and the rest has no known cause. The DNA was the basis for D and trimming; V, J and clone size are from that table. This sample holds some 85,000 clones; around three quarters were observed only once. The ten largest clones add up to about 19% of the sample.

Concerning this clone itself: Its binding antigen is unknown. No base-level quality is on record; no much larger clone is a single base apart.

Collaborating institutions collected whole blood in K2EDTA tubes following their own protocols. For TCRbeta analysis, collaborators shipped samples as frozen whole blood, isolated PBMCs, or DNA extracted from either of those sample types. Sequencing was performed on peripheral blood. The chain links TRBV30 with TRBJ1-5; the D segment cannot be called with confidence. The clonotype comes from a woman of 80 years or more with acute or convalescent COVID-19. The nucleotides are TGTGCCTGGAGTTTCGGGGAAAATCAGCCCCAGCATTTT. Its translation is CAWSFGENQPQHF. Supplemented by the reference TRBV30 and TRBJ1-5 proteins around the CDR3, the complete variable domain is SQTIHQWPATLVQPVGSPLSLECTVEGTSNPNLYWYRQAAGRGLQLLFYSVGIGQISSEVPQNLSASRPQDRQFILSSKKLLLSDSGFYLCAWSFGENQPQHFGDGTRLSIL.